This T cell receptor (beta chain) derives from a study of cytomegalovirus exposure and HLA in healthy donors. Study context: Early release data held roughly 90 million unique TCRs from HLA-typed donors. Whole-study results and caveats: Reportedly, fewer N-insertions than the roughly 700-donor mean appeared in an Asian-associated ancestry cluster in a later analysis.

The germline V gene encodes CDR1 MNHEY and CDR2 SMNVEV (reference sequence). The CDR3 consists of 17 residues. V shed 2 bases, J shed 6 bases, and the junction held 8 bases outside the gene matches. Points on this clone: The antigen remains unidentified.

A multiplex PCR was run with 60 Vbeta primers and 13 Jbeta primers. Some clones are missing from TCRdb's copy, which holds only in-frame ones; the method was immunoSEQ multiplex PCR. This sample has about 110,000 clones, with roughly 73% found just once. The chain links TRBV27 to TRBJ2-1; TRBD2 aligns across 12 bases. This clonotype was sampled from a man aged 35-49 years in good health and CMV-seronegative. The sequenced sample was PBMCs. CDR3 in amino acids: CASSLTSGGSPSNEQFF. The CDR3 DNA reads TGTGCCAGCAGTTTAACTAGCGGGGGGTCCCCCAGCAATGAGCAGTTCTTC.